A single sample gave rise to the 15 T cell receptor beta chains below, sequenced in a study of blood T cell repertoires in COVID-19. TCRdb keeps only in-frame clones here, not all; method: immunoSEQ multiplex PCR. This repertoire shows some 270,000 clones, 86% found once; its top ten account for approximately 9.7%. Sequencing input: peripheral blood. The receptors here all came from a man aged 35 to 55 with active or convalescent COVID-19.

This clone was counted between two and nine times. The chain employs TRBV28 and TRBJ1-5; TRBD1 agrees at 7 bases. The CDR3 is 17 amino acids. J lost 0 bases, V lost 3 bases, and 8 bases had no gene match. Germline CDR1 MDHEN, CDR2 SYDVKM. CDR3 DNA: TGTGCCAGCAGTTTCCCCGGGGCAGGGGGTAGCAATCAGCCCCAGCATTTT. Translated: CASSFPGAGGSNQPQHF.

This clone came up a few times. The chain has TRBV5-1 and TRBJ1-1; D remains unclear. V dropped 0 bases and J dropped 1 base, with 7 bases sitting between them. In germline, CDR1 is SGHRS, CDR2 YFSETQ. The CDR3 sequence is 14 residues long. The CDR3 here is CASSLARSNTEAFF. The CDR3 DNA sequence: TGCGCCAGCAGCTTGGCCCGGTCGAACACTGAAGCTTTCTTT.

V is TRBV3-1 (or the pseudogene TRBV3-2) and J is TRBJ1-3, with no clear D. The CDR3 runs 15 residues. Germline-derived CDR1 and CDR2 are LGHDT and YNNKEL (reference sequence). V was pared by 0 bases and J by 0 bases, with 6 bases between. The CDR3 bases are TGTGCCAGCAGCCAAGAAGCGCGCTCTGGAAACACCATATATTTT. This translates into CASSQEARSGNTIYF.

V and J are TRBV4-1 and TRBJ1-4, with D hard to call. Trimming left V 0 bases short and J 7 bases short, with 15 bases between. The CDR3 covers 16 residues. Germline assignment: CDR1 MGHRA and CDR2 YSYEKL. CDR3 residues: CASSQDRREWVEKLFF. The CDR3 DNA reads TGCGCCAGCAGCCAAGACCGAAGGGAGTGGGTTGAAAAACTGTTTTTT.

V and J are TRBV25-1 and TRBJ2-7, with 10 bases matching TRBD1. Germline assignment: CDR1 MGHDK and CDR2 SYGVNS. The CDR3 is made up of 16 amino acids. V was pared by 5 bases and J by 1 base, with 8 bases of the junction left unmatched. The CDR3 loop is CASSHDRGRGSYEQYF. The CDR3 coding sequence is TGTGCCAGCAGTCACGACAGGGGGCGCGGTTCCTACGAGCAGTACTTC.

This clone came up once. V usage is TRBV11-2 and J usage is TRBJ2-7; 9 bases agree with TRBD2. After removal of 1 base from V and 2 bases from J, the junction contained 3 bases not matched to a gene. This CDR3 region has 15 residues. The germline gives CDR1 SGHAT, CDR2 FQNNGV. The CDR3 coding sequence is TGTGCCAGCAGCTTAGCTGTAGCGGGGGCCTACGAGCAGTACTTC. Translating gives CASSLAVAGAYEQYF. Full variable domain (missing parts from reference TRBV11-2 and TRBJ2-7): EAGVAQSPRYKIIEKRQSVAFWCNPISGHATLYWYQQILGQGPKLLIQFQNNGVVDDSQLPKDRFSAERLKGVDSTLKIQPAKLEDSAVYLCASSLAVAGAYEQYFGPGTRLTVT.

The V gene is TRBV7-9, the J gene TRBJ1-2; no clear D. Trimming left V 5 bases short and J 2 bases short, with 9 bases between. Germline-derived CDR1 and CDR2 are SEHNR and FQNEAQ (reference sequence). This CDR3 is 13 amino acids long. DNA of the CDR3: TGTGCCAGCAGCCCCCCGCGGAACTATGGCTACACCTTC. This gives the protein CASSPPRNYGYTF.

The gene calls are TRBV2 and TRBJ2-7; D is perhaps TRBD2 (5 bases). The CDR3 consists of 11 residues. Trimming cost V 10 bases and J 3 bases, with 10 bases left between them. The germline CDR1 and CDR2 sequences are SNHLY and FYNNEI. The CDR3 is CATRRDYEQYF. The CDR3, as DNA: TGTGCCACCCGACGGGACTACGAGCAGTACTTC.

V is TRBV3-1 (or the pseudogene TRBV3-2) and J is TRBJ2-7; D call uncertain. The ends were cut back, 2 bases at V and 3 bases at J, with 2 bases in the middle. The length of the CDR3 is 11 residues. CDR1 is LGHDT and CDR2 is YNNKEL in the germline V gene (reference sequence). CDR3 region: CASSQRYEQYF. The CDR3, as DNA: TGTGCCAGCAGCCAACGCTACGAGCAGTACTTC.

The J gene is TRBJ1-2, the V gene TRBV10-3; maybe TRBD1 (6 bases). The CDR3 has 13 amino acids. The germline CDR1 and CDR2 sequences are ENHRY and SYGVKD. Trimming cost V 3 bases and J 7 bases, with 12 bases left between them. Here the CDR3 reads CAISDRGLAGYTF. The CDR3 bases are TGTGCCATCAGTGACAGGGGTCTCGCTGGCTACACCTTC.

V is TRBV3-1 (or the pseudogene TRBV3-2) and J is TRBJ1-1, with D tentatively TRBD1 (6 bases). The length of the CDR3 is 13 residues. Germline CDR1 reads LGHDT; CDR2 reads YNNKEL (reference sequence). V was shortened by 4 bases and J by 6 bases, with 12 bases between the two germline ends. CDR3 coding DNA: TGTGCCAGCAGCCCACAGGGAAGAGCTGAAGCTTTCTTT. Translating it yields CASSPQGRAEAFF.

The CDR3 bases are TGCGCCAGCAGCAACTCGGACAGTAACTATGGCTACACCTTC. Translation gives CASSNSDSNYGYTF. The rearrangement uses TRBV5-1 and TRBJ1-2; D may be TRBD1 (6 bases). The length of the CDR3 is 14 residues. With 4 bases removed from V and 1 base from J, the gap between germline ends came to 11 bases. The V gene's germline CDR1 is SGHRS and CDR2 YFSETQ.

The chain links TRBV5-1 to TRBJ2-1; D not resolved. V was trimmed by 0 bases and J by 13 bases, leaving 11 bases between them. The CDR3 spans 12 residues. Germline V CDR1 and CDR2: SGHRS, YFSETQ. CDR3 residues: CASSLDGEKQFF. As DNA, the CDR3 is TGCGCCAGCAGCTTGGACGGAGAAAAACAGTTCTTC.

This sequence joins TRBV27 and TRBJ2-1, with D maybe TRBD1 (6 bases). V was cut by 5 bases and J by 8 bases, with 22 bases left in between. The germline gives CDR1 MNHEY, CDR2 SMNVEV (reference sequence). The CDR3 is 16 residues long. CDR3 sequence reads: CASSHWTATSGHEQFF. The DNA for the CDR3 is TGTGCCAGCAGTCACTGGACAGCCACCTCTGGGCATGAGCAGTTCTTC.

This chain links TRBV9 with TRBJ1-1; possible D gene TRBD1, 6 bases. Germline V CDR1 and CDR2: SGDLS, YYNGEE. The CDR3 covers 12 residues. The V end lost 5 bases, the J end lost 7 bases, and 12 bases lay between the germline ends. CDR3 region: CASRTLQGEAFF. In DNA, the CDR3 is TGTGCCAGCAGGACACTACAGGGTGAAGCTTTCTTT.